The 2 T cell receptor beta chains listed next were all sequenced from one sample in a study of T cell changes during pregnancy in multiple sclerosis. TCRdb's copy holds only in-frame clones and misses some; the assay was immunoSEQ multiplex PCR. Here the sample spans tens of thousands of clones, roughly nine tenths being singletons. The sequencing here drew on peripheral blood, taken in the third trimester of pregnancy. Source of these receptors: a female donor in good health, enrolled as a control in a pregnancy study.

This chain links TRBV9 with TRBJ2-3, with D maybe TRBD2 (5 bases). With 4 bases removed from V and 0 bases from J, the gap between germline ends came to 9 bases. CDR1 SGDLS and CDR2 YYNGEE come from the germline V gene. This CDR3 contains 14 residues. This CDR3 is CASSPQRSTDTQYF. The CDR3 DNA is TGTGCCAGCAGCCCTCAGCGGAGCACAGATACGCAGTATTTT.

The rearrangement links TRBV28 to TRBJ1-2; D unresolved. CDR3 length equals 12 residues. V gave up 6 bases and J gave up 0 bases, with 5 bases separating them. Germline V gene lookup returns CDR1 MDHEN and CDR2 SYDVKM. The CDR3 DNA follows: TGTGCCAGCAGAGACACTAACTATGGCTACACCTTC. It encodes CASRDTNYGYTF.